This T cell receptor beta chain derives from a study of CD8 T cells in Susac syndrome. Isolation of CD8+ and CD4+ T cells was performed negatively, whereas enrichment of TEMRA cells was done by FACS. CDR1 is MNHEY, CDR2 SVGEGT, per germline. V shed 6 bases, J shed 2 bases, and the junction held 13 bases outside the gene matches. CDR3 length: 17 residues. When the RNA was reverse transcribed, random hexamers were used with an input of roughly 0.5 to 1 ug. Coverage of TCR beta CDR3 amplification by immunoSEQ multiplex PCR extended to 54 Vbeta and 13 Jbeta. TCRdb re-called the immunoSEQ multiplex PCR reads with MiXCR, one entry per CDR3 protein. The top ten hold 0.065% of the sample, which has more than 250,000 distinct CDR3 sequences, around 92% seen once.

The rearrangement joins TRBV6-2 or TRBV6-3 to TRBJ2-4, with 7 bases identical to TRBD2. This receptor was taken from a human donor with multiple sclerosis. Sequencing used CD4+ T cells from PBMCs. The CDR3 spells CASSSAQGGLTKNIQYF. CDR3 nucleotide sequence: TGTGCCAGCAGCTCCGCCCAGGGAGGGTTGACCAAAAACATTCAGTACTTC.